This TCR beta chain was observed in a study of T cell responses to AZD1222 COVID-19 vaccine. This CDR3 spans 17 amino acids. Germline-derived CDR1 and CDR2 are MGHRA and YSYEKL. V was trimmed by 0 bases and J by 0 bases, leaving 9 bases between them. This clone was counted a few times. Its antigen is unidentified. The method was immunoSEQ multiplex PCR; TCRdb's version includes in-frame clones alone and lacks a portion of them. Among approximately 100,000 clones, about 82% were seen once, and the ten largest hold around 1.5%. General study points: Distributed over spike, vaccine-associated CD4 TCRs predominated at 160-218 and 743-854. Donor demographics were predominantly white British with a female majority; clonal diversity may be underestimated. Repertoire collection took place solely once the T cell response had peaked.

This TCR was sampled from an adult in good health. This material consisted of peripheral blood, taken on day 0 of AZD1222 vaccination. This rearrangement joins TRBV4-1 to TRBJ1-6; D not certain. The CDR3 DNA is TGCGCCAGCAGCCAAGAACAGAATCCCTCCTATAATTCACCCCTCCACTTT. This codes for CASSQEQNPSYNSPLHF.